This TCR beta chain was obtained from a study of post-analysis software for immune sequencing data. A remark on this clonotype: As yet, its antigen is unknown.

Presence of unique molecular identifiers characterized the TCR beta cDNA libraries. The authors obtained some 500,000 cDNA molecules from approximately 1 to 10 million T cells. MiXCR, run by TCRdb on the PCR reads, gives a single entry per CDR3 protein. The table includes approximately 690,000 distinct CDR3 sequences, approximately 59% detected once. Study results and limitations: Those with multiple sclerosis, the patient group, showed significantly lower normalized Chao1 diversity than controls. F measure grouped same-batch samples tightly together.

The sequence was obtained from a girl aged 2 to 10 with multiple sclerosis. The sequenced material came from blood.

Written as DNA, the CDR3 is TGTGCCAGCAGCCGAACATTGTGGGGACAGGGCGGTAACTATGGCTACACCTTC. It codes for CASSRTLWGQGGNYGYTF. J is TRBJ1-2 and V is TRBV7-9; 9 positions match TRBD1. CDR3 length equals 18 residues. CDR1 SEHNR and CDR2 FQNEAQ come from the germline V gene (reference sequence). J gave up 1 base and V 5 bases, and 14 bases lay outside the gene matches.